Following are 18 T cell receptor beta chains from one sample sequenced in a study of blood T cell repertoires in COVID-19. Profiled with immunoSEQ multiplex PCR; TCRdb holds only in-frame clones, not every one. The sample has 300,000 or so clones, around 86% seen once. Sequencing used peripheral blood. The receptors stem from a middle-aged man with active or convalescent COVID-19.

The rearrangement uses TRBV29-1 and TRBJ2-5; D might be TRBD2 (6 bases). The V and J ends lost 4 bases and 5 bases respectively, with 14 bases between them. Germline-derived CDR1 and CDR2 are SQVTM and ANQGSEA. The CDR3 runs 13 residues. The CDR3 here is CSVAFGEAETQYF. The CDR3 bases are TGCAGCGTTGCTTTTGGGGAGGCGGAGACCCAGTACTTC.

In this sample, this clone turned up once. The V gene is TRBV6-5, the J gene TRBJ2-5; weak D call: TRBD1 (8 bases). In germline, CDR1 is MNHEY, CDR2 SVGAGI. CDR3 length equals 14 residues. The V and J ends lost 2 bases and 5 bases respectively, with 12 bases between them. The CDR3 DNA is TGTGCCAGCAGTTACGGACAGGGAGGGGAGACCCAGTACTTC. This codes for CASSYGQGGETQYF.

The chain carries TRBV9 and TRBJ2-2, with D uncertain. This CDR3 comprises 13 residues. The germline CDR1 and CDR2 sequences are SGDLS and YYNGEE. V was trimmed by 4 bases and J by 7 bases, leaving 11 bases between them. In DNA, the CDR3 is TGTGCCAGCAGCCCTCCTGGGCGCGGGGAGCTGTTTTTT. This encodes CASSPPGRGELFF.

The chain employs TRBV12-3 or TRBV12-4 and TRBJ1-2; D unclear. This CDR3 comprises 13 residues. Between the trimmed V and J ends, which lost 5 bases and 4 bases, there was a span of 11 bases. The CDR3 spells CASSVTEFYGYTF. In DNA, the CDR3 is TGTGCCAGCAGTGTTACAGAGTTCTATGGCTACACCTTC.

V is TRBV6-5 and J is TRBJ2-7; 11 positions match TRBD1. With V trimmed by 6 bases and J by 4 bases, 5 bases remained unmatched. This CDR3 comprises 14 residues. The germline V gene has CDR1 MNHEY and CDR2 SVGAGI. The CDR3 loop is CASSPGQGAYEQYF. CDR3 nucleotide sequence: TGTGCCAGCAGCCCAGGACAGGGGGCTTACGAGCAGTACTTC.

CDR3 region: CASSSRPYYEQYF. CDR3 bases: TGTGCCAGCAGTTCCAGGCCGTATTACGAGCAGTACTTC. The chain has TRBV7-2 and TRBJ2-7; D unclear. With 6 bases removed from V and 4 bases from J, the gap between germline ends came to 13 bases. The CDR3 runs to 13 residues. Germline lookup yields CDR1 SGHTA and CDR2 FQGNSA.

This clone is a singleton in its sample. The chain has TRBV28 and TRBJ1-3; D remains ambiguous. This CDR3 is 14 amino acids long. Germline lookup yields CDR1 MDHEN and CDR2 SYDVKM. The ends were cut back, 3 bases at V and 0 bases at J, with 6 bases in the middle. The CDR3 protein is CASSFVSSGNTIYF. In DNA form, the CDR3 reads TGTGCCAGCAGTTTCGTCAGCTCTGGAAACACCATATATTTT.

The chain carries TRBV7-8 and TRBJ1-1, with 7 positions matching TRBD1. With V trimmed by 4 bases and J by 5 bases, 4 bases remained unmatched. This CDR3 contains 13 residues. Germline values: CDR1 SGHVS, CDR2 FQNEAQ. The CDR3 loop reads CASSWDRTTEAFF. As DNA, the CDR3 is TGTGCCAGCAGCTGGGACAGAACAACTGAAGCTTTCTTT. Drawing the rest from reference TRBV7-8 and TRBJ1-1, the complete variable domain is GAGVSQSPRYKVAKRGQDVALRCDPISGHVSLFWYQQALGQGPEFLTYFQNEAQLDKSGLPSDRFFAERPEGSVSTLKIQRTQQEDSAVYLCASSWDRTTEAFFGQGTRLTVV.

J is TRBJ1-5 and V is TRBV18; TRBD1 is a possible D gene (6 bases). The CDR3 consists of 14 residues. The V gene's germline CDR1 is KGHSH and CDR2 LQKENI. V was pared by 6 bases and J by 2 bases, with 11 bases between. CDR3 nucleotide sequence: TGTGCCAGCTCGTTAGGGGGTGGCAATCAGCCCCAGCATTTT. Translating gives CASSLGGGNQPQHF.

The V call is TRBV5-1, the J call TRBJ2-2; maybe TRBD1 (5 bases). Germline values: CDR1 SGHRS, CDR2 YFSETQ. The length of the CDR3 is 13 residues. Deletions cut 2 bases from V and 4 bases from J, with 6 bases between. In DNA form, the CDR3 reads TGCGCCAGCAGCTTCCAGGGCACCGGGGAGCTGTTTTTT. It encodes CASSFQGTGELFF.

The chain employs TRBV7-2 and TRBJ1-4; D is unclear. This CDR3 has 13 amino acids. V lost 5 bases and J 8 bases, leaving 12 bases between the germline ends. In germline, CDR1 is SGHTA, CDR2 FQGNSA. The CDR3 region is CASSPSVSEKLFF. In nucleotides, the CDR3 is TGTGCCAGCAGCCCTTCGGTGTCCGAAAAACTGTTTTTT.

The CDR3 region has the DNA TGTGCCAGTAGTACCGTGGGACAGGGGGCGAAGACCCAGTACTTC. Protein sequence: CASSTVGQGAKTQYF. The chain joins TRBV19 to TRBJ2-5; 12 bases are shared with TRBD1. The CDR3 is 15 residues long. V lost 4 bases and J lost 6; bases outside the gene matches: 6. Germline CDR1 reads LNHDA; CDR2 reads SQIVND (reference sequence). The variable domain in full, completed from reference TRBV19 and TRBJ2-5, reads DGGITQSPKYLFRKEGQNVTLSCEQNLNHDAMYWYRQDPGQGLRLIYYSQIVNDFQKGDIAEGYSVSREKKESFPLTVTSAQKNPTAFYLCASSTVGQGAKTQYFGPGTRLLVL.

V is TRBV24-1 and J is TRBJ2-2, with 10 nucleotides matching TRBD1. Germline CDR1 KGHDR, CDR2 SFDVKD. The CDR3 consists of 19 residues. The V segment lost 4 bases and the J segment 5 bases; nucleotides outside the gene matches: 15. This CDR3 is CATSESIPFGTGVTGELFF. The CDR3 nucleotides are TGTGCCACCAGTGAGTCCATCCCCTTCGGGACAGGGGTGACCGGGGAGCTGTTTTTT.

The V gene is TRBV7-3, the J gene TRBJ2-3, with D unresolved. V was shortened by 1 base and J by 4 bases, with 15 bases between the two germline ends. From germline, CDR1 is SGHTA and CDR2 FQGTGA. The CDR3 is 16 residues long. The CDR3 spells CASSLSQGGAADTQYF. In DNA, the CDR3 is TGTGCCAGCAGCTTAAGTCAAGGTGGCGCGGCAGATACGCAGTATTTT. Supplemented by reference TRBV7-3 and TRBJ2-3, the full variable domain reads GAGVSQTPSNKVTEKGKYVELRCDPISGHTALYWYRQSLGQGPEFLIYFQGTGAADDSGLPNDRFFAVRPEGSVSTLKIQRTERGDSAVYLCASSLSQGGAADTQYFGPGTRLTVL.

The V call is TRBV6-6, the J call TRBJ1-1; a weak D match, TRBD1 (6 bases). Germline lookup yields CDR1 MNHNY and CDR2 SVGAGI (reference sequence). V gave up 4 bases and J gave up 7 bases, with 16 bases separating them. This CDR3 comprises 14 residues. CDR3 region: CASSSPQGLGEAFF. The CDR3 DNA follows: TGTGCCAGCAGTTCCCCTCAGGGGTTGGGTGAAGCTTTCTTT.

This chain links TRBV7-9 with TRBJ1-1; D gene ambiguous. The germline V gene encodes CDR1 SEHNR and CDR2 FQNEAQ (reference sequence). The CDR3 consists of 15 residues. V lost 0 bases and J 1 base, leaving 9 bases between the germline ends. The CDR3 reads CASSLAGHPNTEAFF. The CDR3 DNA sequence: TGTGCCAGCAGCTTAGCGGGCCATCCGAACACTGAAGCTTTCTTT.

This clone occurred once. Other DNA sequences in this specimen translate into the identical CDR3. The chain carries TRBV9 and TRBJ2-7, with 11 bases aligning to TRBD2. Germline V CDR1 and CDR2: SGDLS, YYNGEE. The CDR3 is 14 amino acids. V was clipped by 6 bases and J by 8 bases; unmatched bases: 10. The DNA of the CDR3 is TGTGCCAGCACAACTAGCGGGGGAGCTACGAAGCAGTACTTC. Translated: CASTTSGGATKQYF.

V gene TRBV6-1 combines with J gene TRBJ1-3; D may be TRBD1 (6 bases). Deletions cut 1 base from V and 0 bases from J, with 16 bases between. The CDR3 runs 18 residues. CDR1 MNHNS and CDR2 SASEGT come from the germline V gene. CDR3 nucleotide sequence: TGTGCCAGCAGTGAAGACACCCGGACAGCCCGCTCTGGAAACACCATATATTTT. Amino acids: CASSEDTRTARSGNTIYF.